This T cell receptor beta chain comes out of a study of blood T cell repertoires in COVID-19. Looking at the study overall: Whether acute or convalescent, the COVID-19 samples came from the United States, Italy and Spain. PBMCs, B-cell-depleted T cells, or T cells were the source of the cDNA or gDNA that made up the material.

Sequencing used immunoSEQ multiplex PCR; TCRdb keeps in-frame clones, though not all of them. The sample contains more than 85,000 clones, 87% of which appear only once. V was cut by 5 bases and J by 3 bases, with 5 bases left in between. CDR1 is SNHLY and CDR2 is FYNNEI in the germline V gene. This CDR3 is 12 amino acids long. The V and J genes are TRBV2 and TRBJ1-5; D remains ambiguous. The receptor was isolated from a middle-aged man with active COVID-19. The sequenced material came from peripheral blood. CDR3 region: CASSLLNQPQHF. For the CDR3, the DNA is TGTGCCAGCAGTCTCCTCAATCAGCCCCAGCATTTT. The full variable domain, with the rest looked up from reference TRBV2 and TRBJ1-5, is EPEVTQTPSHQVTQMGQEVILRCVPISNHLYFYWYRQILGQKVEFLVSFYNNEISEKSEIFDDQFSVERPDGSNFTLKIRSTKLEDSAMYFCASSLLNQPQHFGDGTRLSIL.